The 9 T cell receptor beta chains below all came from one sample that was sequenced in a study of T cell responses to AZD1222 COVID-19 vaccine. The method was immunoSEQ multiplex PCR; TCRdb's version includes in-frame clones alone and lacks a portion of them. The sample includes fewer than 120,000 clones, about 88% of them seen just once. Sequencing used peripheral blood, obtained on day 0 of AZD1222 vaccination. Source of these receptors: an adult in good health.

V gene TRBV11-1 combines with J gene TRBJ1-2; D remains unclear. Trimming took off 4 bases at V and 8 bases at J, with 11 bases between the two ends. Germline CDR1 reads SGHAT; CDR2 reads FQDESV (reference sequence). CDR3 size: 12 residues. The CDR3 spells CASSSYTVGYTF. DNA for the CDR3: TGTGCCAGCAGCTCCTACACAGTAGGCTACACCTTC.

The chain links TRBV6-5 to TRBJ2-2; D may be TRBD2 (5 bases). Germline values: CDR1 MNHEY, CDR2 SVGAGI. CDR3 length equals 15 residues. With 6 bases removed from V and 6 bases from J, the gap between germline ends came to 17 bases. This chain's CDR3 is CASRPNAGSPGELFF. DNA for the CDR3: TGTGCCAGCAGGCCCAACGCGGGCAGTCCCGGGGAGCTGTTTTTT.

This sequence joins TRBV21-1 and TRBJ1-5; the D call of TRBD1 is as the table states it, not checked on the DNA. TRBV21-1 is marked as a pseudogene. The CDR3 runs to 17 residues. CDR3: CASSKGAGGGGNQPQHF. In nucleotides, the CDR3 is TGTGCCAGCAGCAAAGGGGCAGGGGGTGGCGGCAATCAGCCCCAGCATTTT.

CDR3 nucleotides: TGTGCCAGCAGTTTACGGAATAATTCACCCCTCCACTTT. This translates into CASSLRNNSPLHF. The chain is built from TRBV27 and TRBJ1-6, with D uncertain. The germline CDR1 and CDR2 sequences are MNHEY and SMNVEV (reference sequence). The V and J ends lost 2 bases and 5 bases respectively, with 4 bases between them. The CDR3 contains 13 residues.

This clone was counted a single time. The chain recombines TRBV7-9 with TRBJ1-2, with D possibly matching TRBD1 (5 bases). CDR3 length: 19 amino acids. V was cut by 0 bases and J by 2 bases, with 22 bases left in between. CDR1 is SEHNR and CDR2 is FQNEAQ in the germline V gene (reference sequence). DNA for the CDR3: TGTGCCAGCAGCTTAGCGCGTCGGGGACGTACCTCACCCAACTATGGCTACACCTTC. Translation: CASSLARRGRTSPNYGYTF.

This chain joins TRBV7-2 and TRBJ1-1; D gene ambiguous. The V and J ends lost 4 bases and 1 base respectively, with 10 bases between them. This CDR3 region has 14 residues. CDR1 is SGHTA and CDR2 is FQGNSA in the germline V gene. The CDR3 nucleotides read TGTGCCAGCAGCTGGAGGCACGGGAACACTGAAGCTTTCTTT. This codes for CASSWRHGNTEAFF. Drawing the rest from reference TRBV7-2 and TRBJ1-1, the complete variable domain is GAGVSQSPSNKVTEKGKDVELRCDPISGHTALYWYRQSLGQGLEFLIYFQGNSAPDKSGLPSDRFSAERTGGSVSTLTIQRTQQEDSAVYLCASSWRHGNTEAFFGQGTRLTVV.

This chain joins TRBV6-1 and TRBJ2-7, with TRBD1 matching over 8 bases. J gave up 2 bases and V 0 bases, and 9 bases lay outside the gene matches. The germline V gene has CDR1 MNHNS and CDR2 SASEGT. The CDR3 loop spans 17 amino acids. The CDR3 coding sequence is TGTGCCAGCAGTGAAGCGCTTCCCGGGACAGGCACCTACGAGCAGTACTTC. This sequence encodes CASSEALPGTGTYEQYF.

This clone was detected only once. The CDR3 loop is CASGHFGNTEAFF. CDR3 in DNA: TGTGCCAGTGGACATTTTGGGAACACTGAAGCTTTCTTT. The chain couples TRBV19 to TRBJ1-1, with a tentative D call TRBD1 (5 bases). The CDR3 consists of 13 residues. Germline values: CDR1 LNHDA, CDR2 SQIVND (reference sequence). With 8 bases removed from V and 1 base from J, the gap between germline ends came to 11 bases.

J is TRBJ1-5 and V is TRBV29-1; D not resolved. The germline V gene has CDR1 SQVTM and CDR2 ANQGSEA. V lost 3 bases, J lost 2 bases, and 8 bases lay in between. This CDR3 spans 13 amino acids. DNA for the CDR3: TGCAGCGTTGACCCGAAGCGCAATCAGCCCCAGCATTTT. This codes for CSVDPKRNQPQHF.